Detailed here is one T cell receptor beta chain. These data belong to a study of blood T cells in healthy people across ages. Alongside a J-beta primer mix, a sample-barcoded 5' primer served in a second PCR lasting 7 to 11 cycles. TCRdb processed the 5' RACE reads anew with MiXCR; each CDR3 protein has one entry. The sample shows under 1,000,000 distinct CDR3 sequences, roughly 40% of them seen only once. With 1 base removed from V and 1 base from J, the gap between germline ends came to 13 bases. The length of the CDR3 is 15 residues. Germline V gives CDR1 DFQATT, CDR2 SNEGSKA (reference sequence). The genes are TRBV20-1 and TRBJ1-1, with D possibly matching TRBD1 (5 bases). The sequence was obtained from a man younger than 35 in good health. The sample comprised blood. CDR3 amino acids: CSARVDGRGNTEAFF. The CDR3 DNA reads TGCAGTGCTAGAGTCGACGGAAGGGGGAACACTGAAGCTTTCTTT.